The clone carrying this TCR beta chain was recorded only once. Per the original data handling: Reference gene primer amplification gave estimated nucleated cell counts. Produced via immunoSEQ multiplex PCR; TCRdb's table is partial and in-frame only. V and J calls and clone size are given by that table; D and trimming were obtained from the DNA. This table holds around 200,000 clones, 65% to 85% found once. The data were obtained in a study of blood T cell repertoires in COVID-19. The length of the CDR3 is 12 residues. The V gene's germline CDR1 is SQVTM and CDR2 ANQGSEA. V gave up 6 bases and J gave up 1 base, with 8 bases separating them.

The source is a man aged 45-65 years with active or convalescent COVID-19. The sequencing input was peripheral blood. This rearrangement joins TRBV29-1 to TRBJ2-3; no clear D gene. CDR3 sequence reads: CSVELRTDTQYF. The CDR3 coding sequence is TGCAGCGTGGAACTCCGCACAGATACGCAGTATTTT.